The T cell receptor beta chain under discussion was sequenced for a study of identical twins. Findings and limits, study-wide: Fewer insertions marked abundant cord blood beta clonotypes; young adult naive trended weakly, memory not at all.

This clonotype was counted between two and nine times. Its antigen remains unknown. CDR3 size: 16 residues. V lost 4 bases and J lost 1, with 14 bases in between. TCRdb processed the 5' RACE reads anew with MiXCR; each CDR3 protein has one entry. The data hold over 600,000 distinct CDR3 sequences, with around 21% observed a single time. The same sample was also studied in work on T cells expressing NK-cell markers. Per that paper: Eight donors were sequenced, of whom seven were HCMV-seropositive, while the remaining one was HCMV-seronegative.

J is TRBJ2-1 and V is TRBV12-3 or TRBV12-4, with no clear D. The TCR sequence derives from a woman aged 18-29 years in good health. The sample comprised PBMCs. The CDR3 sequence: CASSSIAEVSYNEQFF. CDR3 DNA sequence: TGTGCCAGCAGTTCCATCGCCGAGGTGTCCTACAATGAGCAGTTCTTC.